Following are 5 T cell receptor beta chains from one sample sequenced in a study of T cells expressing NK-cell markers. For each CDR3 protein, TCRdb gives one entry from its re-call of the 5' RACE reads, without DNA. The sample includes 500,000 to 700,000 distinct CDR3 sequences. The sequenced material came from blood T cells: a sorted CD56 or NKG2C T cell subset, CD4+ or CD8+ T cells, or bulk PBMC T cells (not recorded which). The receptor source for this set is a man younger than 35 in good health.

V gene TRBV4-1 combines with J gene TRBJ2-5. In germline, CDR1 is MGHRA, CDR2 YSYEKL. The CDR3 has 16 amino acids. CDR3 in amino acids: CASSQGLRTYEETQYF.

J is TRBJ2-5 and V is TRBV28; TCRdb's D call of TRBD1 is untestable without DNA. Germline V gene data show CDR1 as MDHEN and CDR2 as SYDVKM. The CDR3 length is 14 residues. The CDR3 reads CASSPGQIGETQYF.

The CDR3 protein is CSVGTVSGQPQHF. The chain uses TRBV29-1 and TRBJ1-5; the D call from TCRdb, TRBD1, cannot be confirmed without DNA. The CDR3 totals 13 residues. Germline V gene data show CDR1 as SQVTM and CDR2 as ANQGSEA.

The CDR3 reads CASSLGGQGPYNEQFF. The chain combines TRBV5-1 with TRBJ2-1; the D call from TCRdb, TRBD1, cannot be confirmed without DNA. The CDR3 length is 16 residues. The V gene's germline CDR1 is SGHRS and CDR2 YFSETQ.

This chain links TRBV6-5 with TRBJ2-5; TCRdb names TRBD2, which stays unverified in the absence of DNA. This CDR3 is 13 amino acids long. From germline, CDR1 is MNHEY and CDR2 SVGAGI. CDR3 loop: CASQTSGEETQYF.